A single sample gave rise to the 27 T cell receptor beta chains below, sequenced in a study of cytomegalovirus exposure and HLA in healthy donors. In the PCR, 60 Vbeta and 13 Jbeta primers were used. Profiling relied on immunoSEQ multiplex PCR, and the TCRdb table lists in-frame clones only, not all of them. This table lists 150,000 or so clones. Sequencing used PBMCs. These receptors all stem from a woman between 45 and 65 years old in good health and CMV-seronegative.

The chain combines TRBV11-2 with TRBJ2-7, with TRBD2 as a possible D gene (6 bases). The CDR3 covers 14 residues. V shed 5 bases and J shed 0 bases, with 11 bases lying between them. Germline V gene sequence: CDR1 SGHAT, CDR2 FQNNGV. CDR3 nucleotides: TGTGCCAGCAGCGCCAGACTAGACTCCTACGAGCAGTACTTC. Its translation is CASSARLDSYEQYF.

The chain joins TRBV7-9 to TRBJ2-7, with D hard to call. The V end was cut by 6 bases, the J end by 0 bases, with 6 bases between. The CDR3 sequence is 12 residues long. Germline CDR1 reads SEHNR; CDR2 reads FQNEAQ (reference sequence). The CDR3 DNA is TGTGCCAGCAGGGGCATCTCCTACGAGCAGTACTTC. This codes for CASRGISYEQYF.

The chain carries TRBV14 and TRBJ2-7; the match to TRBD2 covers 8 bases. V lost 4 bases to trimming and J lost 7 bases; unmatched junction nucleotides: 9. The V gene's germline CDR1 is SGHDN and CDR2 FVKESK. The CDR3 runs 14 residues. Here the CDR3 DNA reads TGTGCCAGCAGCCCGGGACTAGGCTGGGGGGAGCAGTACTTC. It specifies CASSPGLGWGEQYF.

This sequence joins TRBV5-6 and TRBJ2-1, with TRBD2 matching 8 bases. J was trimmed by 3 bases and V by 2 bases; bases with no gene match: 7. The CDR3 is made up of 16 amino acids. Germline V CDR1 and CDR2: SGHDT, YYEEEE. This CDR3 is CASSFEREFIYNEQFF. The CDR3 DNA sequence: TGTGCCAGCAGCTTTGAGCGGGAGTTCATCTACAATGAGCAGTTCTTC.

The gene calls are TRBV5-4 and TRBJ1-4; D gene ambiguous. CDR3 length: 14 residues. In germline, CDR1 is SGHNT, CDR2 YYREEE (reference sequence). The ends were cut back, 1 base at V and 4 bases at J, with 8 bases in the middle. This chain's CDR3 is CASSLRQDNEKLFF. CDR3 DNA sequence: TGTGCCAGCAGCTTGAGGCAGGATAATGAAAAACTGTTTTTT.

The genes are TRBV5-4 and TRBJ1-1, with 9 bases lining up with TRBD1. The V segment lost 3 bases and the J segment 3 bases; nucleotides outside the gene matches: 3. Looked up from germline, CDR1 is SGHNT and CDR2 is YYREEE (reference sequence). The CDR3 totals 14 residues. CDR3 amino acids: CASSWRTGDTEAFF. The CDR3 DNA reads TGTGCCAGCAGCTGGAGGACAGGGGACACTGAAGCTTTCTTT.

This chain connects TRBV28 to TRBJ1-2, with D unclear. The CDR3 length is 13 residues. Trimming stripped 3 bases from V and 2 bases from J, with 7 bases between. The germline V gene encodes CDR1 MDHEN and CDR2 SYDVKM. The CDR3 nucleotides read TGTGCCAGCAGTTTCGGGGTAAACTATGGCTACACCTTC. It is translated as CASSFGVNYGYTF.

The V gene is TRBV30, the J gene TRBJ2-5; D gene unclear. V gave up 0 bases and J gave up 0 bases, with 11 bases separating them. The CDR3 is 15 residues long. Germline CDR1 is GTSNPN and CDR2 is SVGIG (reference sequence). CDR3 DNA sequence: TGTGCCTGGAGTGTGGTGGCAGGCTACCAAGAGACCCAGTACTTC. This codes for CAWSVVAGYQETQYF. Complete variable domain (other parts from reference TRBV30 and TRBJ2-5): SQTIHQWPATLVQPVGSPLSLECTVEGTSNPNLYWYRQAAGRGLQLLFYSVGIGQISSEVPQNLSASRPQDRQFILSSKKLLLSDSGFYLCAWSVVAGYQETQYFGPGTRLLVL.

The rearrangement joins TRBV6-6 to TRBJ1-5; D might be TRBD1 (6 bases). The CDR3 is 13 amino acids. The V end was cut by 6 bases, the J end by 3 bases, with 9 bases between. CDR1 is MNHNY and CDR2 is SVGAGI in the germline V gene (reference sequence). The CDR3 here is CASSWDNNQPQHF. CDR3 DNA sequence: TGTGCCAGCAGCTGGGACAACAATCAGCCCCAGCATTTT.

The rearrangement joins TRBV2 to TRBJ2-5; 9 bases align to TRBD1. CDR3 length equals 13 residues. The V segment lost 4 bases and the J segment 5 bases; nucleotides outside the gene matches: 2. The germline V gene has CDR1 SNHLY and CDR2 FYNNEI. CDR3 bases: TGTGCCAGCAGTGGGGACAGGGAGGAGACCCAGTACTTC. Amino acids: CASSGDREETQYF.

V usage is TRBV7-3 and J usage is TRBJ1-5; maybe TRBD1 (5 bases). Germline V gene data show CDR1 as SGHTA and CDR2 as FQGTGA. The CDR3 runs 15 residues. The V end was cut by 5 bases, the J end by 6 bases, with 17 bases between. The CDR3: CASSTQPGGIQPQHF. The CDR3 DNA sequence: TGTGCCAGCAGCACCCAGCCCGGGGGGATTCAGCCCCAGCATTTT. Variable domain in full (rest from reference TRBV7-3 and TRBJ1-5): GAGVSQTPSNKVTEKGKYVELRCDPISGHTALYWYRQSLGQGPEFLIYFQGTGAADDSGLPNDRFFAVRPEGSVSTLKIQRTERGDSAVYLCASSTQPGGIQPQHFGDGTRLSIL.

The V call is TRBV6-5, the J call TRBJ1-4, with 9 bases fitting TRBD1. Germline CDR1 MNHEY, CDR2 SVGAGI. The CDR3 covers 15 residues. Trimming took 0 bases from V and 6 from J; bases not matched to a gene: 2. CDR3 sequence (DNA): TGTGCCAGCAGTTACTCGGGGGACAGGGATGAAAAACTGTTTTTT. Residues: CASSYSGDRDEKLFF.

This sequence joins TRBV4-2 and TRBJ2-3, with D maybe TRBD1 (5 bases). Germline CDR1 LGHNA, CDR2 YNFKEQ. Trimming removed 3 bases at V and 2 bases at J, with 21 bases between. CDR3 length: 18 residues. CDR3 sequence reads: CASSQAYLPSGNTDTQYF. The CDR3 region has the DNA TGTGCCAGCAGCCAGGCTTACCTTCCTTCAGGGAACACAGATACGCAGTATTTT.

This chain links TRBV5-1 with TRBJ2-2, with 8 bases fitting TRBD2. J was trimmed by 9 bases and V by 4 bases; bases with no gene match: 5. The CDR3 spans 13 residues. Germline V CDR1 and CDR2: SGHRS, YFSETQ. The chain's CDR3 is CASSIGGDRELFF. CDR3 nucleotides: TGCGCCAGCAGCATCGGGGGGGACAGGGAGCTGTTTTTT.

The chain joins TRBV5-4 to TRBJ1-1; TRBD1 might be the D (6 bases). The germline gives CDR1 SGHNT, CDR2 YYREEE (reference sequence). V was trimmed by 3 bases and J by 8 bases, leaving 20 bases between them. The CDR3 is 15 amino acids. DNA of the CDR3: TGTGCCAGCAGCTGGGACCGGGGGGCGAGGGCAGAAGCTTTCTTT. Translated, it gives CASSWDRGARAEAFF.

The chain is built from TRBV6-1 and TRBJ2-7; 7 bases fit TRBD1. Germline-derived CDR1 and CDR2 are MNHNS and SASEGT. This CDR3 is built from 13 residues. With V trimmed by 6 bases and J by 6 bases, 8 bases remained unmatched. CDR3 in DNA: TGTGCCAGCAGAATCCCGACAGGGTTCGAGCAGTACTTC. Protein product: CASRIPTGFEQYF.

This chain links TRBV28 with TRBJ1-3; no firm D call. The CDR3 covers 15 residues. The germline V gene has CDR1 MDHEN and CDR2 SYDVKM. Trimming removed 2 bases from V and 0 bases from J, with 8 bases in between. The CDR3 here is CASSLEPSSGNTIYF. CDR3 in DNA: TGTGCCAGCAGTTTAGAACCCAGCTCTGGAAACACCATATATTTT.

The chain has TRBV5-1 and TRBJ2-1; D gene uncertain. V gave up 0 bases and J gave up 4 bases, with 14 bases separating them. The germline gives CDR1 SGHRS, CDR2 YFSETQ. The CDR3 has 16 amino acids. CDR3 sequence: CASSLAPNRLYNEQFF. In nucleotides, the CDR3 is TGCGCCAGCAGCTTGGCCCCGAATCGACTGTACAATGAGCAGTTCTTC.

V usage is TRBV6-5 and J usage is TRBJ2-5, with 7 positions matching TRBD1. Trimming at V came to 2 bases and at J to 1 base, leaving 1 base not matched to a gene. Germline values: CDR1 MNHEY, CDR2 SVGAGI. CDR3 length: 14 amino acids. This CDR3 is CASSYEGAQETQYF. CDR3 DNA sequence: TGTGCCAGCAGTTACGAGGGGGCCCAAGAGACCCAGTACTTC.

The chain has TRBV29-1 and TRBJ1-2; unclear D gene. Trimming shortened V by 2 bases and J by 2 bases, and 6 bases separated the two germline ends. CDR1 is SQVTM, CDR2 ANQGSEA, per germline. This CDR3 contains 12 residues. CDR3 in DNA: TGCAGCGTTGAATCAGGAAACTATGGCTACACCTTC. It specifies CSVESGNYGYTF.

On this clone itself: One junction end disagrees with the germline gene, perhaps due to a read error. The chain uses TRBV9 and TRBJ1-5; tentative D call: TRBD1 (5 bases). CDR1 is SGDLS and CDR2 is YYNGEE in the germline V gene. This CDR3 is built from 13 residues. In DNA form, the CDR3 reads TGTGCCAGCAGCGGCACCGGGACTACGGAACTAAATTTT. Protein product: CASSGTGTTELNF. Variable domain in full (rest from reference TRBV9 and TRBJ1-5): DSGVTQTPKHLITATGQRVTLRCSPRSGDLSVYWYQQSLDQGLQFLIQYYNGEERAKGNILERFSAQQFPDLHSELNLSSLELGDSALYFCASSGTGTTELNFGDGTRLSIL.

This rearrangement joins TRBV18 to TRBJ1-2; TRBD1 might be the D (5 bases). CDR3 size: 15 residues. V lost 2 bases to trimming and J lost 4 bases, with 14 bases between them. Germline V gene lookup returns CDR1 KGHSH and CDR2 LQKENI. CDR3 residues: CASSPKQAPGYGYTF. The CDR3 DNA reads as TGTGCCAGCTCACCAAAACAGGCTCCTGGCTATGGCTACACCTTC.

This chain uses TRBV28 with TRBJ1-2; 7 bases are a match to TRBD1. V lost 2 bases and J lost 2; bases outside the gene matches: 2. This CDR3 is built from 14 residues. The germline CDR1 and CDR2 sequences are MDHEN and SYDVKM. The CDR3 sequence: CASSLLGQNYGYTF. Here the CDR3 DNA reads TGTGCCAGCAGTTTACTGGGACAGAACTATGGCTACACCTTC.

The CDR3 DNA reads TGCAGCCTAATTCAGCCGGGACAGGGAGGGTATAGCAATCAGCCCCAGCATTTT. This gives the protein CSLIQPGQGGYSNQPQHF. The V call is TRBV29-1, the J call TRBJ1-5; TRBD1 matches 9 bases. The CDR3 runs to 18 residues. V shed 8 bases and J 0 bases; nucleotides not matched to a gene: 17. Germline V gives CDR1 SQVTM, CDR2 ANQGSEA.

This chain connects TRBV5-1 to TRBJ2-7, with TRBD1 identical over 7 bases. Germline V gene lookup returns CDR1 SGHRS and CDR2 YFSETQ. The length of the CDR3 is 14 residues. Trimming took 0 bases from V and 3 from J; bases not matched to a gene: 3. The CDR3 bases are TGCGCCAGCAGCTTGGAGGGACAGAGCTACGAGCAGTACTTC. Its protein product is CASSLEGQSYEQYF.

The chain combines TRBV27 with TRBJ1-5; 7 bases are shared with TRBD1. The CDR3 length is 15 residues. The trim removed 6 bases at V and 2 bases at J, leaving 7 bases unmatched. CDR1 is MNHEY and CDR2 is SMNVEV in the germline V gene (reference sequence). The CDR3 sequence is CASSAWTGGNQPQHF. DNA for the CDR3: TGTGCCAGCAGCGCCTGGACAGGAGGCAATCAGCCCCAGCATTTT.

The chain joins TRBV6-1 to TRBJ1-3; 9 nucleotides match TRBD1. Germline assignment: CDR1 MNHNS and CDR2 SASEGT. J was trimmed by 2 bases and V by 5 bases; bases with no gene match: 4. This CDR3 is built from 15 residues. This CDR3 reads CASSFGQGPGNTIYF. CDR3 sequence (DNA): TGTGCCAGCAGTTTCGGACAGGGGCCTGGAAACACCATATATTTT.